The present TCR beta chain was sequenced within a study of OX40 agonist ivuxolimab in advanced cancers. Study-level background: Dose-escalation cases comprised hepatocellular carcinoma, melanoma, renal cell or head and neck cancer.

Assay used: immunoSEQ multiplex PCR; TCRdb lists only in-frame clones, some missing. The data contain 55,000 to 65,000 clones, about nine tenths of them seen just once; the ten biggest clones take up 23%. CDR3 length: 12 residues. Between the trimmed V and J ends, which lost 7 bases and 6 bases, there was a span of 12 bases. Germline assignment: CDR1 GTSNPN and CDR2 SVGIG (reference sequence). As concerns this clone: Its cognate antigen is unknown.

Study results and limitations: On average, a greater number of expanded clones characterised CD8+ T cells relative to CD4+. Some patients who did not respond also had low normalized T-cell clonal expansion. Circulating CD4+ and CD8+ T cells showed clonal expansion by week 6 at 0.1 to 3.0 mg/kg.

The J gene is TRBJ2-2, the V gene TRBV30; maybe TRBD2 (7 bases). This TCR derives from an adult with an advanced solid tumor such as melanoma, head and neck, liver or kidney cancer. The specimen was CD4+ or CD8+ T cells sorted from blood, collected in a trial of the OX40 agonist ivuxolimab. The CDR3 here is CALGGVAGELFF. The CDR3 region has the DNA TGTGCCTTAGGGGGGGTCGCCGGGGAGCTGTTTTTT. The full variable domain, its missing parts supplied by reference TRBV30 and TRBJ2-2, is SQTIHQWPATLVQPVGSPLSLECTVEGTSNPNLYWYRQAAGRGLQLLFYSVGIGQISSEVPQNLSASRPQDRQFILSSKKLLLSDSGFYLCALGGVAGELFFGEGSRLTVL.